This T cell receptor (beta chain) was captured by sequencing in a study of blood T cell repertoires in COVID-19 (dated by TCRdb to about 2020). In terms of the full investigation: Samples from collaborators originated in the United States, Italy and Spain and spanned both the acute and convalescent phases of COVID-19. HLA class I and class II types, where available, came from metadata supplied by the sample provider rather than from assay-based typing. The prospective study material was composed of cDNA or gDNA derived from T cells, B-cell-depleted T cells, or PBMCs. Subjects who had been exposed to COVID-19, were actively infected with it, or had recovered from it provided the deeply sampled blood TCRbeta repertoires that made up the dataset. Nearly every sample came with metadata listing a de-identified subject ID, COVID-19 status, age in years and sex. The repertoires were released in a freely available public database intended as a resource for research on the immune response to SARS-CoV-2. The samples were drawn from the first 160 participants of the ongoing ImmuneRACE study and from 1,200 or so subjects provided by 6 global collaborators.

Trimming costs V 2 bases and J 3 bases, and their ends lie 22 bases apart. Including cysteine and phenylalanine, the CDR3 has 18 amino acids. Left in the record is the CDR3 DNA by itself, 54 bases read in frame from the first base. Sequences KGHSH (CDR1) and LQKENI (CDR2) are obtained from the germline V gene. Enrolling through a virtual design, the prospective study's participants ranged in age from roughly 18 to 89 years and lived across roughly 24 United States geographic areas. In the prospective study, cohorts were assigned on the basis of participant-reported clinical history obtained from a screening survey and a study questionnaire. ImmuneRACE Cohort 3 recovered participants were defined by two consecutive negative NP/OP PCR tests, healthcare professional clearance, or symptom resolution. In the prospective study, whole blood, serum and a nasopharyngeal or oropharyngeal swab were collected from each participant by mobile phlebotomists. Participants in the prospective study had the option to provide additional blood draws and questionnaires over a roughly 2-month period. Before DNA extraction, prospective study blood samples were shipped either frozen or at room temperature.

General study outcomes and caveats: Clinical and demographic metadata were provided uncurated, with the amount varying by source and participant.

Comment on this clone: What antigen it recognizes has not been identified. The input lacks base qualities; no much larger clone sits a single base away.

The immunoSEQ Assay, a bias-controlled multiplex PCR, was used to amplify TCRbeta CDR3 regions from genomic DNA. On the study's bioinformatics: The number of nucleated cells in each sample was estimated from the amplification of reference gene primers within the assay. To quantify the absolute abundance of each unique TCRbeta CDR3 rearrangement, sequence reads were collapsed and filtered. For each sample, productive Simpson clonality was calculated as the square root of Simpson's diversity index over productive rearrangements. Sourced from immuneACCESS, this table was stored by TCRdb with only in-frame sequences that have V and J called. A share of the clones is absent; for the studies checked, an unresolved V gene accounts for under half, and the remainder has no known explanation. V, J and clone size reflect that table, while D and trimming were determined from the DNA. The sample profile shows about 190,000 clones; about 88% of them were found once. Roughly 3.2% of the sample rests with the top ten.

The chain is made from TRBV18 and TRBJ1-1; the D gene is perhaps TRBD1, from 5 matching bases. Sequencing was done on a sample of PBMCs or T cells enriched from blood (not recorded which). The clonotype comes from a woman under 40 who had recovered from COVID-19. At the DNA level, the sequence is TGTGCCAGCTCACCAAAAATTATGGGGGGGGATCTGGACACTGAAGCTTTCTTT. Its protein reads: CASSPKIMGGDLDTEAFF.